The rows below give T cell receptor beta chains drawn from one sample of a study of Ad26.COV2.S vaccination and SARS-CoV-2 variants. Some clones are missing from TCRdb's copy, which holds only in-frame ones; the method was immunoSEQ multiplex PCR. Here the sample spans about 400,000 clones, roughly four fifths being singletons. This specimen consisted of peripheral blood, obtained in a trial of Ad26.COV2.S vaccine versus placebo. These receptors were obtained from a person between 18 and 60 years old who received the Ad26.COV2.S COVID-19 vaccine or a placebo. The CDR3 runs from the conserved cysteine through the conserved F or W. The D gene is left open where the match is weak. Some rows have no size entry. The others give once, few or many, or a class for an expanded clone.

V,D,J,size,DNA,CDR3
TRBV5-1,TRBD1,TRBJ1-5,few,TGCGCCAGCAGCTTGGGGGACAGGGTTAGGGAGCCCCAGCATTTT,CASSLGDRVREPQHF
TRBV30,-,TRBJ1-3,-,TGTGCCTGGAGGACCGTCGGGGGAAACACCATATATTTT,CAWRTVGGNTIYF
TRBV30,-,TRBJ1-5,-,TGTGCCTGGAGTGTTGGTGTAAATCAGCCCCAGCATTTT,CAWSVGVNQPQHF
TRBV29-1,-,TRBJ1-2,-,TGCAGCACGACAGAGAACTATGGCTACACCTTC,CSTTENYGYTF
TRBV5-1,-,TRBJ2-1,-,TGCGCCAGCAGCTCCTCGGGACCCACGCGATACAATGAGCAGTTCTTC,CASSSSGPTRYNEQFF
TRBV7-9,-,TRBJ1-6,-,TGTGCCAGCAGCCTATCCGACAGCCCGCGATCACCCCTCCACTTT,CASSLSDSPRSPLHF
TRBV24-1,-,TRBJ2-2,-,TGTGCCACCAGTGATTTGAACCCCGGGGAGCTGTTTTTT,CATSDLNPGELFF
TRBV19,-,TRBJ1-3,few,TGTGCCAGTAGTGTAAAACAGGCGACCTCTGGAAACACCATATATTTT,CASSVKQATSGNTIYF
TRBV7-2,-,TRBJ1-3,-,TGTGCCAGCAGCTCCTACGCCACCGGGAGCAGAAACACCATATATTTT,CASSSYATGSRNTIYF
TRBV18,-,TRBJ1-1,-,TGTGCCAGCTCACTTTCCGGGCCCAACACTGAAGCTTTCTTT,CASSLSGPNTEAFF
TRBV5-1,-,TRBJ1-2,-,TGCGCCAGCAGCTTCCCCGGACCGGGAAAACCCAACTATGGCTACACCTTC,CASSFPGPGKPNYGYTF
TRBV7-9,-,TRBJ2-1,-,TGTGCCAGCAGCTTACGTAGACGGAGGGATTTTTCCTACAATGAGCAGTTCTTC,CASSLRRRRDFSYNEQFF
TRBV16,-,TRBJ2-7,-,TGTGCCAGCAGCCACCCCCGAGACGCCTACGAGCAGTACTTC,CASSHPRDAYEQYF
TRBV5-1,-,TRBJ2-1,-,TGCGCCAGCAGCGGAGAACATGAGCAGTTCTTC,CASSGEHEQFF
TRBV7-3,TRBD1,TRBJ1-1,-,TGTGCCAGCAGCTCGACAGGGGGCGGGAGTGAAGCTTTCTTT,CASSSTGGGSEAFF
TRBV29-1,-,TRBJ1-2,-,TGCAGCGTTGAGAGCACCCTCCAAGCGGGCGGCTACACCTTC,CSVESTLQAGGYTF
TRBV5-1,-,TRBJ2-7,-,TGCGCCAGCAGCCCGGAGGGGGGCCGAACCTACGAGCAGTACTTC,CASSPEGGRTYEQYF
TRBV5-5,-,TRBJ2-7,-,TGTGCCAGCAGCTTGTCAGAGGGGAAGTTAGGCGAGCAGTACTTC,CASSLSEGKLGEQYF
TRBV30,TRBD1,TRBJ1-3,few,TGTGCCTCTAACAGGGGTAACACCATATATTTT,CASNRGNTIYF
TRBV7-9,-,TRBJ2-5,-,TGTGCCAGCAGCACCGCGCTCGAGGGAGAGACCCAGTACTTC,CASSTALEGETQYF
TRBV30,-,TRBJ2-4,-,TGTGCCTGGACGGGGCATGGGGGCAAAAACATTCAGTACTTC,CAWTGHGGKNIQYF
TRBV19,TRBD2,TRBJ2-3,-,TGTGCCAGTACCCTACTAGCGGGGGGGTCCACAGATACGCAGTATTTT,CASTLLAGGSTDTQYF
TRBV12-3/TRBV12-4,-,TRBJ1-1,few,TGTGCCAGCAGTTGGGGTCACACTGAAGCTTTCTTT,CASSWGHTEAFF
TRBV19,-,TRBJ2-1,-,TGTGCCAGTAGTCCGAGCGGTCTCTACAATGAGCAGTTCTTC,CASSPSGLYNEQFF
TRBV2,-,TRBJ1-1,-,TGTGCCAGCAGAGAATCCGGCCCCACTGAAGCTTTCTTT,CASRESGPTEAFF
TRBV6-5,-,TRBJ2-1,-,TGTGCCAGCAGTCACAGGGACGGGAATGAGCAGTTCTTC,CASSHRDGNEQFF
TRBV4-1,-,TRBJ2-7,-,TGCGCCAGCAGCCAAGATTTCGGCGGCTACGAGCAGTACTTC,CASSQDFGGYEQYF
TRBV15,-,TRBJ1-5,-,TGTGCCACCAGCAGAGAGGGCGGGAGCAATCAGCCCCAGCATTTT,CATSREGGSNQPQHF
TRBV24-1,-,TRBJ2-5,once,TGTGCCACCAGTGATTTAGGGCAAAGAGGAGAGACCCAGTACTTC,CATSDLGQRGETQYF
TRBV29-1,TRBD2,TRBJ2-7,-,TGCAGCGTCCTAGCGGGAGGGGCCGACGAGCAGTACTTC,CSVLAGGADEQYF
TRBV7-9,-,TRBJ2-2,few,TGTGCCAGCAGGACTAACAGGGCCGGGGAGCTGTTTTTT,CASRTNRAGELFF
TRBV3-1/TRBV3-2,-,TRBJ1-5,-,TGTGCCAGCAGCCAACTGGGAGGGCCCCAGCATTTT,CASSQLGGPQHF
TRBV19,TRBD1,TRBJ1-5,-,TGTGCCAGTACCGAAGAGACAGGGTCGGGCAATCAGCCCCAGCATTTT,CASTEETGSGNQPQHF
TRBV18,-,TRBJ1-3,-,TGTGCCAGCTCACCAAAAGCGCCGGGGGGAAACACCATATATTTT,CASSPKAPGGNTIYF
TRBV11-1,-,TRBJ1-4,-,TGTGCCAGCAGCCTCTCGGGTGAAAAACTGTTTTTT,CASSLSGEKLFF
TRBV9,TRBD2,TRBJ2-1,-,TGTGCCAGCCAGCAGCGGGAGACCTACAATGAGCAGTTCTTC,CASQQRETYNEQFF
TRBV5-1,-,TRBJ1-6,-,TGCGCCAGCAGACATTCTCCAGTGATAGATTCACCCCTCCACTTT,CASRHSPVIDSPLHF
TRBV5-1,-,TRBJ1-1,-,TGCGCCAGCAGCTTGGAGGGGTCGGCGAACACTGAAGCTTTCTTT,CASSLEGSANTEAFF
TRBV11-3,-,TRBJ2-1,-,TGTGCCAGCAGCTCCGATGTCTCCTACAATGAGCAGTTCTTC,CASSSDVSYNEQFF
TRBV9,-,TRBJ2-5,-,TGTGCCAGCAGCGTAGAAGGTAGTAGCGCGGAGACCCAGTACTTC,CASSVEGSSAETQYF
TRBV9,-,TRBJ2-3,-,TGTGCCAGCAGCTACGAGACTACAGATACGCAGTATTTT,CASSYETTDTQYF
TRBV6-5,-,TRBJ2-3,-,TGTGCCAGCAGTCCTCGACCGACTACCGGAGATACGCAGTATTTT,CASSPRPTTGDTQYF
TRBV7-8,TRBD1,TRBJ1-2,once,TGTGCCAGCAGCTTAGTCCCCGGACAGGGGTATGGCTACACCTTC,CASSLVPGQGYGYTF
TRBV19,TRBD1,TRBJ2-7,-,TGTGCCAGTAGTATACACAGGGGCTTCAACGAGCAGTACTTC,CASSIHRGFNEQYF
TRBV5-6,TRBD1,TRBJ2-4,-,TGTGCCAGCAGCCCAAGGGACAGGGACAAAAACATTCAGTACTTC,CASSPRDRDKNIQYF
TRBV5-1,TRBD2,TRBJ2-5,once,TGCGCCAGCAGCTTGATGGGGGGGCAAGAGACCCAGTACTTC,CASSLMGGQETQYF
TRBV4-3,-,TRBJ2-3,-,TGCGCCAGCAGCCAAGACGGGAGCTACACAGATACGCAGTATTTT,CASSQDGSYTDTQYF
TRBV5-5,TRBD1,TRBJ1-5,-,TGTGCCAGCAGCTCTCCCCAGGGGGCGGCGGGCCCTGGCAATCAGCCCCAGCATTTT,CASSSPQGAAGPGNQPQHF